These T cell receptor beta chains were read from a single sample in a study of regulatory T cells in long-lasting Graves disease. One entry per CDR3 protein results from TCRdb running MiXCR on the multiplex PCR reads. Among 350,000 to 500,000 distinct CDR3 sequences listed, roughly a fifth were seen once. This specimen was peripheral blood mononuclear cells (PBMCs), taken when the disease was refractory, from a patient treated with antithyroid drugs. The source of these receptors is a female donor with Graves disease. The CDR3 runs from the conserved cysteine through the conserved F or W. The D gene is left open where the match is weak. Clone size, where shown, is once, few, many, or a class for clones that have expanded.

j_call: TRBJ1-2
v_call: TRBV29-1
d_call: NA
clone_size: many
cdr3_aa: CSVYSPGDYGYTF
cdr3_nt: TGCAGCGTTTACTCCCCCGGAGACTATGGCTACACCTTC

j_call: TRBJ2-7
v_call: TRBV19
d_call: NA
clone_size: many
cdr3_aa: CASSIGPDAYEQYF
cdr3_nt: TGTGCCAGTAGTATAGGGCCGGATGCCTACGAGCAGTACTTC

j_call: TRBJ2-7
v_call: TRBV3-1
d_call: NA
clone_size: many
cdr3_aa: CASSPGGGGAYEQYF
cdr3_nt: TGTGCCAGCAGCCCTGGTGGAGGAGGGGCGTACGAGCAGTACTTC

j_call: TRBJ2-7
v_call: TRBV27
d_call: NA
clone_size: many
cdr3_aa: CASSFRGGHQGYEQYF
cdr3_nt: TGTGCCAGCAGTTTTAGGGGGGGACACCAGGGTTACGAGCAGTACTTC

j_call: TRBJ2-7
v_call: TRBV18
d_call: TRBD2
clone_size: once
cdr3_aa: CASSSGTSIYEQYF
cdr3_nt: TGTGCCAGCTCCTCCGGGACTAGCATCTACGAGCAGTACTTC

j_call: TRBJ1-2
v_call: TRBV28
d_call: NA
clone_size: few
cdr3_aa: CASSINGYGYTF
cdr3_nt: TGTGCCAGCAGTATAAATGGCTATGGCTACACCTTC

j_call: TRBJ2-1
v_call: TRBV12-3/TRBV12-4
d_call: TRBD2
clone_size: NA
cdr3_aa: CASSLGLAGEGNEQFF
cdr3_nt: TGTGCCAGCAGTTTGGGACTAGCGGGAGAGGGCAATGAGCAGTTCTTC

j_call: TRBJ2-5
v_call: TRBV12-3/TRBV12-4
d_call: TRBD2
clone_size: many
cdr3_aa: CASSSRTPGLVGTRETQYF
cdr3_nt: TGTGCCAGCAGTTCCCGCACACCGGGACTAGTTGGCACGAGAGAGACCCAGTACTTC

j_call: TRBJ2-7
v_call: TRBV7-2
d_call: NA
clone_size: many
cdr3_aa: CASSLVTGKYEQYF
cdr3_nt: TGTGCCAGCAGCTTAGTCACTGGAAAGTACGAGCAGTACTTC

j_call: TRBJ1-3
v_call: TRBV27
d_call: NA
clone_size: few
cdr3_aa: CASSFGRPVSGNTIYF
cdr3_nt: TGTGCCAGCAGTTTTGGGCGGCCCGTCTCGGGAAACACCATATATTTT

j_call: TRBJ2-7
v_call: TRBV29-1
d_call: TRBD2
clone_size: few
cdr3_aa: CSVTSGSFYEQYF
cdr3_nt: TGCAGCGTGACTAGCGGGAGTTTCTACGAGCAGTACTTC

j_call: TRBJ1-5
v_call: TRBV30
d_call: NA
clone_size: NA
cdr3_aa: CAWSVLEGRQYSNQPQHF
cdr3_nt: TGTGCCTGGAGTGTACTCGAGGGGAGACAGTATAGCAATCAGCCCCAGCATTTT

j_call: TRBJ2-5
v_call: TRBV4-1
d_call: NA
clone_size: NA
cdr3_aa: CASSSRIGTGFETQYF
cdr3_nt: TGCGCCAGCAGCTCTAGGATTGGGACTGGCTTTGAGACCCAGTACTTC

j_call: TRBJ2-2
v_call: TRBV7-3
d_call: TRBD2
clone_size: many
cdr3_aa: CASSSGSRTGELFF
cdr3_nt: TGTGCCAGCAGTAGCGGGAGCCGCACCGGGGAGCTGTTTTTT

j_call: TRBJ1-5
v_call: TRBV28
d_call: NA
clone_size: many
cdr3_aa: CASRETAPQYSQHF
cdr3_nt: TGTGCCAGCAGAGAGACAGCCCCCCAATATAGCCAGCATTTT

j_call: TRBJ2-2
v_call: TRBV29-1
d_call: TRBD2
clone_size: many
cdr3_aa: CSVELAGRNTGELFF
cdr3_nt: TGCAGCGTCGAACTAGCGGGAAGGAACACCGGGGAGCTGTTTTTT

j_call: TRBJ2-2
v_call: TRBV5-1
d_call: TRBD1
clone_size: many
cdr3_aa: CASSTGQTNTGELFF
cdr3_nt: TGCGCCAGCAGCACGGGACAGACGAACACCGGGGAGCTGTTTTTT

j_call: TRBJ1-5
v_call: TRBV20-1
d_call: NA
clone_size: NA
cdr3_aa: CSARTHPGEEQPQHF
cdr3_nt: TGCAGTGCTAGAACTCACCCAGGGGAGGAACAGCCCCAGCATTTT

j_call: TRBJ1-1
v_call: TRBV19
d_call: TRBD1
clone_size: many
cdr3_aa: CASSWDSMNTEAFF
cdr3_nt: TGTGCCAGCAGCTGGGACAGCATGAACACTGAAGCTTTCTTT

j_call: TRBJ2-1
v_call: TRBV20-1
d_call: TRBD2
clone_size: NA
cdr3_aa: CSARGREAEQFF
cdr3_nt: TGCAGTGCTAGGGGGCGGGAGGCTGAGCAGTTCTTC

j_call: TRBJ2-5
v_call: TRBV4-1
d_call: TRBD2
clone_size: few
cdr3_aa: CASSQVSGLAAEIQETQYF
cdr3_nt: TGCGCCAGCAGCCAAGTTTCAGGACTAGCAGCTGAAATTCAAGAGACCCAGTACTTC

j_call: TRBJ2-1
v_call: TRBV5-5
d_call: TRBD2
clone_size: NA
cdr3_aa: CASSWGLAGVSDEQFF
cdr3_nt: TGTGCCAGCAGCTGGGGACTAGCGGGAGTTTCGGATGAGCAGTTCTTC

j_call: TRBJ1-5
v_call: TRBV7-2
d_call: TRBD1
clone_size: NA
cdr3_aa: CASSLTGGRQPQHF
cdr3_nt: TGTGCCAGCAGCTTGACAGGGGGCAGACAGCCCCAGCATTTT

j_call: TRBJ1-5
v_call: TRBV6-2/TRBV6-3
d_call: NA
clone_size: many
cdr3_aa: CASSYGPIQPQHF
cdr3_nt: TGTGCCAGCAGTTATGGCCCCATTCAGCCCCAGCATTTT

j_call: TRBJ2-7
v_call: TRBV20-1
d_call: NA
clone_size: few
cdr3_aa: CSARDRRKSSYEQYF
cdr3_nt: TGCAGTGCTAGAGATCGCAGAAAGAGCTCCTACGAGCAGTACTTC

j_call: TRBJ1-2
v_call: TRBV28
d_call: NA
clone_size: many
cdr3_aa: CASSTSTGNYGYTF
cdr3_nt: TGTGCCAGCAGCACCTCTACAGGGAACTATGGCTACACCTTC

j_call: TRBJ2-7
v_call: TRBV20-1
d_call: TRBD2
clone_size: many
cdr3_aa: CSARLAGGSYEQYF
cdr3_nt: TGCAGTGCTCGACTAGCGGGAGGGTCCTACGAGCAGTACTTC

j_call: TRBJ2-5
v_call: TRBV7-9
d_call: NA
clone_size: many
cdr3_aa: CASSLVIETQYF
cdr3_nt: TGTGCCAGCAGCTTAGTTATAGAGACCCAGTACTTC

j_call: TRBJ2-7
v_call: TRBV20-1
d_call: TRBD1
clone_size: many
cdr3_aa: CSGIIRDRGNEQYF
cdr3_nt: TGCAGTGGGATTATCCGGGACAGAGGGAACGAGCAGTACTTC

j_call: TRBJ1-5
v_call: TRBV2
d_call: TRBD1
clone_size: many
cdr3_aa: CASSDSAGGNQPQHF
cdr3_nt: TGTGCCAGCAGTGATTCGGCAGGGGGTAATCAGCCCCAGCATTTT

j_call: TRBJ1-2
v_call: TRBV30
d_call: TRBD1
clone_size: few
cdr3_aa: CAWSRDRGGYGYTF
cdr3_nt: TGTGCCTGGAGTAGGGACAGGGGAGGCTATGGCTACACCTTC

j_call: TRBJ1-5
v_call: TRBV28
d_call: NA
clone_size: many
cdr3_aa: CASSLGINQPQHF
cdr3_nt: TGTGCCAGCAGTTTGGGGATAAATCAGCCCCAGCATTTT

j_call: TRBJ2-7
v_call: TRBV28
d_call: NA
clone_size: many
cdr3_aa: CASNSPGSYEQYF
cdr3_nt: TGTGCCAGTAACAGCCCGGGTTCCTACGAGCAGTACTTC

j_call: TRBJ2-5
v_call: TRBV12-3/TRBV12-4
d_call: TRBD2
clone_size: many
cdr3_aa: CASMRRLAGEETQYF
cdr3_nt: TGTGCCAGCATGCGTAGACTAGCGGGCGAAGAGACCCAGTACTTC

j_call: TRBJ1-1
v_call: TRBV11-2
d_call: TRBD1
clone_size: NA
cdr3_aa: CASSLARGLKTEAFF
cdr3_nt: TGTGCCAGCAGCTTAGCCAGGGGGCTAAAGACTGAAGCTTTCTTT

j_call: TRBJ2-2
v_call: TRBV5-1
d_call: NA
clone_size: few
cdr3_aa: CASSVSMLPSNTGELFF
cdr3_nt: TGTGCCAGCAGCGTAAGCATGCTCCCCTCGAACACCGGGGAGCTGTTTTTT

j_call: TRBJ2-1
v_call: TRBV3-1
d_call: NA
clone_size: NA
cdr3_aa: CASSQEASYNEQFF
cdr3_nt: TGTGCCAGCAGCCAAGAAGCCTCCTACAATGAGCAGTTCTTC

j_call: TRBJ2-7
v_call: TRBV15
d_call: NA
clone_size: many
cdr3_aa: CATSTSTGEGYEQYF
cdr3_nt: TGTGCCACCAGCACATCAACAGGGGAGGGCTACGAGCAGTACTTC

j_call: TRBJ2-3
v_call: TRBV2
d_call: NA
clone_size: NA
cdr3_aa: CASSEALRQTSTDTQYF
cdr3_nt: TGTGCCAGCAGTGAAGCGCTTCGTCAGACTAGCACAGATACGCAGTATTTT

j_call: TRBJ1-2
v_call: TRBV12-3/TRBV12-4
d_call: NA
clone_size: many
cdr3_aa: CASSPRALYGYTF
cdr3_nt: TGTGCCAGCAGCCCGCGTGCGCTATATGGCTACACCTTC

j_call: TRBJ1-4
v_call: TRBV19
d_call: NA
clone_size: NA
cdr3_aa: CASSIGGATNEKLFF
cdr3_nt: TGTGCCAGTAGTATCGGAGGAGCGACTAATGAAAAACTGTTTTTT

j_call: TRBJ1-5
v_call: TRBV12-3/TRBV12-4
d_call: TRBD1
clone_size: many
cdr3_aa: CASSLAGGTGSGQPQHF
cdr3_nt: TGTGCCAGCAGTTTAGCTGGAGGGACAGGGTCGGGGCAGCCCCAGCATTTT

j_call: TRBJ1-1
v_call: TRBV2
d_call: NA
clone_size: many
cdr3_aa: CASFRDTLNTEAFF
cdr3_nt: TGTGCCAGCTTCCGGGACACTCTGAACACTGAAGCTTTCTTT

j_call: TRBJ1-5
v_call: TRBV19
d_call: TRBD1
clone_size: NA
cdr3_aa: CASSNLQGGPLQPQHF
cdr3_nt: TGTGCCAGTAGTAACCTACAGGGGGGCCCTCTTCAGCCCCAGCATTTT

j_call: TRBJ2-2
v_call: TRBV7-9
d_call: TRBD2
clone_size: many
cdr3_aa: CASSLYRAGVYTGELFF
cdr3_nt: TGTGCCAGCAGCTTATACCGAGCGGGAGTCTACACCGGGGAGCTGTTTTTT

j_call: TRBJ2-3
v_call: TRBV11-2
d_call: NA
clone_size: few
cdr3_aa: CASSFRGWADTQYF
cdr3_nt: TGTGCCAGCAGCTTTAGGGGGTGGGCAGATACGCAGTATTTT

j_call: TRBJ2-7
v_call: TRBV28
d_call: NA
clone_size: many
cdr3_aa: CAITPPGAAEQYF
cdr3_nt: TGTGCCATTACACCTCCAGGGGCGGCTGAGCAGTACTTC

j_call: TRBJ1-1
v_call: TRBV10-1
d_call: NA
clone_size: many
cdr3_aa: CASSDGMNTEAFF
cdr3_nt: TGCGCCAGCAGTGATGGGATGAACACTGAAGCTTTCTTT

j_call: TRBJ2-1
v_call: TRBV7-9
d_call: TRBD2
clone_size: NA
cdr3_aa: CASSWPFQAYRTSGSYEQFF
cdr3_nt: TGTGCCAGCAGCTGGCCGTTCCAAGCATACAGGACTAGCGGGAGCTATGAGCAGTTCTTC

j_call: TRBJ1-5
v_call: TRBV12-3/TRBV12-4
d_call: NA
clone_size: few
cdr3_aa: CASSSIGYLPHQPQHF
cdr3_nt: TGTGCCAGCAGTTCCATCGGCTATTTGCCTCATCAGCCCCAGCATTTT

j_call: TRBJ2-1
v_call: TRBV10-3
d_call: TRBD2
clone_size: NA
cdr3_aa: CAISRTSGSVNEQFF
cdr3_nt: TGTGCCATCAGCCGGACTAGCGGGAGTGTCAATGAGCAGTTCTTC

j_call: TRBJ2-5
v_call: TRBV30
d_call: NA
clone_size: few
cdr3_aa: CAWSVDSLQETQYF
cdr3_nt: TGTGCCTGGAGTGTCGACAGCCTACAAGAGACCCAGTACTTC

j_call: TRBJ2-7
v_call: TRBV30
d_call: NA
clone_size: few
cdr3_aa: CAWSPESYEQYF
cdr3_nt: TGTGCCTGGAGCCCTGAGTCCTACGAGCAGTACTTC

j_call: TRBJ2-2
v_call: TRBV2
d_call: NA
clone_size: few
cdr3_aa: CASSEESTGELFF
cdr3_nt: TGTGCCAGCAGTGAGGAAAGCACCGGGGAGCTGTTTTTT

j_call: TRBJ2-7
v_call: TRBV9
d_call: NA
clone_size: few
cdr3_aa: CASSVEPGTIGYEQYF
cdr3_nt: TGTGCCAGCAGCGTAGAACCCGGGACAATCGGCTACGAGCAGTACTTC

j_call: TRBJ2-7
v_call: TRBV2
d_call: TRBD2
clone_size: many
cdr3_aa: CASSAAGGLGEQYF
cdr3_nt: TGTGCCAGCAGTGCAGCGGGAGGCCTTGGGGAGCAGTACTTC

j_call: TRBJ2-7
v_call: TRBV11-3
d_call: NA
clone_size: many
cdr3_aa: CASSKQGRAAEQYF
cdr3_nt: TGTGCCAGCAGCAAACAGGGTAGAGCGGCTGAGCAGTACTTC

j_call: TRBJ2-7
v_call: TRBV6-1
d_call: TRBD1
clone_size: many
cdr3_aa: CASSEGTGEYF
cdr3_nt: TGTGCCAGCAGTGAAGGAACAGGGGAGTACTTC

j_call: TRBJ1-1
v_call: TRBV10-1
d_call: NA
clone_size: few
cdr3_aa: CASSELGLGTEAFF
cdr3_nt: TGCGCCAGCAGTGAGCTTGGTCTCGGTACTGAAGCTTTCTTT

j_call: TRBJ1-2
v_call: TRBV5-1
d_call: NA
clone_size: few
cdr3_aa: CASSLDMDYGYTF
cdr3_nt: TGCGCCAGCAGCTTGGACATGGACTATGGCTACACCTTC